Sequencing of this TCR beta chain was carried out in a study of response to subunit inactivated influenza vaccine. Each CDR3 protein gets one entry after TCRdb re-called the RT-PCR reads with MiXCR. Of just under 550,000 distinct CDR3 sequences in the sample, roughly 25% were seen once. The length of the CDR3 is 13 residues. The germline gives CDR1 SGHDN, CDR2 FVKESK. Trimming cost V 4 bases and J 4 bases, with 10 bases left between them. In addition, the sample was reused for a study of T cells expressing NK-cell markers. That study adds: Generation of TCR beta cDNA was performed by 5'RACE template switching incorporating UMIs. Out of eight donors sequenced, seven tested HCMV-seropositive and the remaining one seronegative. A handful of donors carried dominant NKG2C+ clonotypes that made up roughly 1.0-7.0% of their CD8+ T cells.

This receptor was obtained from a man aged 45 to 65 who received an inactivated influenza vaccine. V is TRBV14 and J is TRBJ1-2; D unresolved. Here the sequenced sample was CD4+ T cells sorted from PBMCs, taken approximately 12 days after vaccination. The CDR3 region is CASSPEVFYGYTF. The CDR3 DNA reads as TGTGCCAGCAGCCCGGAAGTTTTCTATGGCTACACCTTC.